This T cell receptor (beta chain) was sequenced during a study of shared clonotypes between healthy human individuals. The V end lost 0 bases, the J end lost 5 bases, and 12 bases lay between the germline ends. CDR1 and CDR2 from the germline V gene are SGDLS and YYNGEE. This CDR3 region has 14 residues. Assay used: immunoSEQ multiplex PCR; TCRdb lists only in-frame clones, some missing. The repertoire holds 2 million to 2.5 million clones, roughly 95% seen once, with roughly 0.13% in the top ten. V and J are TRBV9 and TRBJ2-7; no definite D call. The sequenced material came from naive CD4+ T cells sorted from blood. Subset indicated: CD45RA+ positively selected. The clonotype was recovered from a man aged 18-30 years in good health. The CDR3 reads CASSVGGFSNEQYF. CDR3 coding DNA: TGTGCCAGCAGCGTAGGAGGCTTCTCTAACGAGCAGTACTTC. Combining the CDR3 with reference TRBV9 and TRBJ2-7 gives the whole variable domain DSGVTQTPKHLITATGQRVTLRCSPRSGDLSVYWYQQSLDQGLQFLIQYYNGEERAKGNILERFSAQQFPDLHSELNLSSLELGDSALYFCASSVGGFSNEQYFGPGTRLTVT.